The 21 T cell receptor beta chains presented below share a single source sample, sequenced in a study of T-cell memory formation after mild COVID-19. TCRdb re-analysed the 5' RACE reads in MiXCR, keeping a single row per CDR3 protein. Here the sample spans around 390,000 distinct CDR3 sequences, roughly 15% being singletons. Source material: PBMCs or a T cell subset sorted from them (not recorded which). These receptors were obtained from a man aged 18 to 30 who had mild COVID-19 (a few samples of this study predate the infection). Cell type and time point are not known.

A few counts support this clonotype. The chain has TRBV6-5 and TRBJ1-5; no definite D call. This CDR3 region has 14 residues. V was pared by 2 bases and J by 0 bases, with 5 bases between. Per germline, CDR1 MNHEY and CDR2 SVGAGI. The CDR3 DNA follows: TGTGCCAGCAGTTACCGGAGTAGCAATCAGCCCCAGCATTTT. This sequence encodes CASSYRSSNQPQHF.

This clonotype occurred a few times. J is TRBJ1-6 and V is TRBV11-1, with no clear D. The germline gives CDR1 SGHAT, CDR2 FQDESV (reference sequence). There are 15 residues in the CDR3. V lost 8 bases, J lost 0 bases, and 11 bases lay in between. CDR3 protein: CASGERSSYNSPLHF. CDR3 coding DNA: TGTGCCAGCGGTGAACGGAGCTCCTATAATTCACCCCTCCACTTT.

The rearrangement links TRBV4-1 to TRBJ1-5, with 9 positions matching TRBD1. J was trimmed by 4 bases and V by 1 base; bases with no gene match: 5. This CDR3 comprises 16 residues. Germline loops: CDR1 MGHRA, CDR2 YSYEKL. CDR3 region: CASSQGLGQGNQPQHF. The CDR3, as DNA: TGCGCCAGCAGCCAAGGCCTCGGACAGGGGAATCAGCCCCAGCATTTT.

This clonotype was picked up a small number of times. The chain uses TRBV7-8 and TRBJ2-4; a weak D match, TRBD1 (6 bases). V was pared by 3 bases and J by 5 bases, with 8 bases between. The CDR3 runs 13 residues. Germline CDR1 reads SGHVS; CDR2 reads FQNEAQ. DNA of the CDR3: TGTGCCAGCAGCTTCGCAGGGGAAAACATTCAGTACTTC. Encoded protein: CASSFAGENIQYF.

This clonotype was observed a few times. The chain is built from TRBV7-2 and TRBJ2-6, with 14 positions matching TRBD2. The CDR3 is 19 residues long. J lost 0 bases, V lost 1 base, and 2 bases had no gene match. CDR1 and CDR2 from the germline V gene are SGHTA and FQGNSA. The CDR3 loop is CASSLEGLAGVSGANVLTF. DNA for the CDR3: TGTGCCAGCAGCTTAGAGGGACTAGCGGGGGTCTCTGGGGCCAACGTCCTGACTTTC.

V and J are TRBV4-1 and TRBJ1-2; 8 nucleotides match TRBD1. V was pared by 2 bases and J by 5 bases, with 7 bases of the junction left unmatched. CDR3 size: 15 residues. Germline V gene lookup returns CDR1 MGHRA and CDR2 YSYEKL. The CDR3 region has the DNA TGCGCCAGCAGCCAAAAAATACAGGGGGAATATGGCTACACCTTC. Encoded protein: CASSQKIQGEYGYTF.

The chain uses TRBV11-2 and TRBJ2-5; no firm D call. CDR1 and CDR2 from the germline V gene are SGHAT and FQNNGV. V lost 5 bases to trimming and J lost 2 bases, with 12 bases between them. The CDR3 runs 14 residues. In nucleotides, the CDR3 is TGTGCCAGCAGCATTTGGACGCAGCAAGAGACCCAGTACTTC. It translates to CASSIWTQQETQYF.

The chain carries TRBV5-1 and TRBJ2-5; TRBD2 is a possible D gene (6 bases). Trimming removed 6 bases from V and 5 bases from J, with 14 bases in between. The CDR3 covers 13 residues. The V gene's germline CDR1 is SGHRS and CDR2 YFSETQ. The CDR3 bases are TGCGCCAGCATGATCGGGCGGGGTGAGACCCAGTACTTC. Translation gives CASMIGRGETQYF. Using reference TRBV5-1 and TRBJ2-5 for the parts outside the CDR3, the full variable domain is KAGVTQTPRYLIKTRGQQVTLSCSPISGHRSVSWYQQTPGQGLQFLFEYFSETQRNKGNFPGRFSGRQFSNSRSEMNVSTLELGDSALYLCASMIGRGETQYFGPGTRLLVL.

This chain joins TRBV15 and TRBJ2-7, with 8 bases identical to TRBD1. This CDR3 has 14 residues. V gave up 0 bases and J gave up 6 bases; unmatched junction bases: 4. Germline V gene sequence: CDR1 LNHNV, CDR2 YYDKDF (reference sequence). The DNA for the CDR3 is TGTGCCACCAGCAGAGATAGGACAGGGACCGAGCAGTACGTC. Encoded protein: CATSRDRTGTEQYV.

This clonotype was observed a handful of times. The chain combines TRBV5-1 with TRBJ2-1; 7 nucleotides line up with TRBD2. V lost 0 bases and J lost 6; bases outside the gene matches: 6. CDR1 is SGHRS, CDR2 YFSETQ, per germline. The CDR3 is made up of 15 amino acids. CDR3 residues: CASSLAVLARNEQFF. DNA of the CDR3: TGCGCCAGCAGCTTGGCGGTACTAGCGCGCAATGAGCAGTTCTTC. Full variable domain (rest looked up from reference TRBV5-1 and TRBJ2-1): KAGVTQTPRYLIKTRGQQVTLSCSPISGHRSVSWYQQTPGQGLQFLFEYFSETQRNKGNFPGRFSGRQFSNSRSEMNVSTLELGDSALYLCASSLAVLARNEQFFGPGTRLTVL.

This clonotype showed up just a few times. The chain joins TRBV5-1 to TRBJ1-2; a possible D gene is TRBD1 (5 bases). Germline CDR1 reads SGHRS; CDR2 reads YFSETQ. The CDR3 consists of 17 residues. V lost 9 bases to trimming and J lost 4 bases, with 28 bases between them. The DNA for the CDR3 is TGCGCCAAAATTAAGGGCAGGGATCCCCTTCGAACCTATGGCTACACCTTC. Its protein is CAKIKGRDPLRTYGYTF.

V is TRBV5-1 and J is TRBJ2-3; 9 positions agree with TRBD2. Per the germline V gene, CDR1 is SGHRS and CDR2 is YFSETQ. The CDR3 extends over 14 amino acids. J was trimmed by 8 bases and V by 2 bases; bases with no gene match: 6. The CDR3 DNA is TGCGCCAGCAGCTTCGACGGGACTAGCTTTACGCAGTATTTT. Translating it yields CASSFDGTSFTQYF.

The rearrangement links TRBV23-1 to TRBJ2-7; tentatively, D is TRBD1 (5 bases). TRBV23-1 belongs to the ORF category, with a function that is uncertain. This CDR3 comprises 18 residues. V shed 5 bases and J shed 4 bases, with 27 bases lying between them. The chain's CDR3 is CASSSRQTCTLIGYEQYF. CDR3 nucleotide sequence: TGCGCCAGCAGTTCCCGACAGACCTGCACCCTTATAGGATACGAGCAGTACTTC.

The chain uses TRBV5-6 and TRBJ2-7; 12 nucleotides agree with TRBD2. The CDR3 contains 15 residues. Germline V gene sequence: CDR1 SGHDT, CDR2 YYEEEE. J lost 4 bases, V lost 3 bases, and 5 bases had no gene match. The CDR3 reads CASSSASGGAYEQYV. The CDR3 region has the DNA TGTGCCAGCAGCTCGGCTAGCGGGGGGGCTTACGAGCAGTACGTC.

This clonotype was observed at least ten times. The V gene is TRBV4-2, the J gene TRBJ1-3, with D tentatively TRBD1 (6 bases). CDR1 and CDR2 from the germline V gene are LGHNA and YNFKEQ. The length of the CDR3 is 17 residues. V lost 0 bases to trimming and J lost 0 bases, with 12 bases between them. The CDR3 here is CASSQDLRQVSGNTIYF. In DNA form, the CDR3 reads TGTGCCAGCAGCCAAGATCTCAGACAGGTCTCTGGAAACACCATATATTTT.

V usage is TRBV25-1 and J usage is TRBJ2-7, with D tentatively TRBD1 or TRBD2 (5 bases each). Trimming pared 8 bases from V and 2 bases from J, leaving 7 bases between. In germline, CDR1 is MGHDK, CDR2 SYGVNS. The CDR3 spans 11 residues. The CDR3 nucleotides read TGTGCCAGCGGGGGAACCTACGAGCAGTACTTC. The encoded protein is CASGGTYEQYF.

V is TRBV5-4 and J is TRBJ2-2; the D is unclear. The CDR3 covers 16 residues. The germline V and J ends were trimmed by 3 bases and 0 bases, with 12 bases remaining between them. Germline V gene lookup returns CDR1 SGHNT and CDR2 YYREEE (reference sequence). CDR3 residues: CASSSETEANTGELFF. The CDR3 region has the DNA TGTGCCAGCAGCTCCGAGACCGAGGCGAACACCGGGGAGCTGTTTTTT.

V and J are TRBV5-5 and TRBJ1-2, with 10 bases matching TRBD1. Unmatched junction bases numbered 9, after V lost 0 bases and J lost 4 bases. CDR1 is SGHKS, CDR2 YYEKEE, per germline (reference sequence). The CDR3 extends over 17 amino acids. Here the CDR3 reads CASSLAGTGAAFYGYTF. The CDR3 DNA reads TGTGCCAGCAGCTTGGCCGGGACAGGGGCCGCTTTCTATGGCTACACCTTC.

The chain links TRBV5-1 to TRBJ2-1; D may be TRBD2 (6 bases). Between the trimmed V and J ends, which lost 0 bases and 8 bases, there was a span of 12 bases. Germline V gene data show CDR1 as SGHRS and CDR2 as YFSETQ. This CDR3 spans 14 amino acids. In DNA, the CDR3 is TGCGCCAGCAGCTTGGAGGTACCGGGGGATGAGCAGTTCTTC. Residues: CASSLEVPGDEQFF.

This clonotype has just a few counts. V usage is TRBV4-2 and J usage is TRBJ2-5; 7 bases align to TRBD2. V was clipped by 0 bases and J by 5 bases; unmatched bases: 9. Germline CDR1 reads LGHNA; CDR2 reads YNFKEQ. This CDR3 is 16 amino acids long. CDR3 in amino acids: CASSQEPGLEEETQYF. The CDR3 region has the DNA TGTGCCAGCAGCCAAGAACCCGGACTAGAGGAGGAGACCCAGTACTTC.

This clonotype was detected only a few times. The J gene is TRBJ1-3, the V gene TRBV7-6; D not resolved. The V end lost 4 bases, the J end lost 0 bases, and 19 bases lay between the germline ends. Germline CDR1 is SGHVS and CDR2 is FNYEAQ. This CDR3 spans 18 amino acids. The CDR3 nucleotides are TGTGCCAGCAGCTCCATTCGAGACCCGGCCCTCTCTGGAAACACCATATATTTT. This translates into CASSSIRDPALSGNTIYF.